Shown below are 11 T cell receptor beta chains from a single sample sequenced in a study of blood T cell repertoires in COVID-19. Using immunoSEQ multiplex PCR, the repertoire was profiled, and TCRdb retains in-frame clones only, with some absent. The table has roughly 180,000 clones, about 88% seen once. The sample was peripheral blood. These receptors originate from a young man with acute or convalescent COVID-19.

This clone was counted only a few times. The V call is TRBV7-2, the J call TRBJ1-5; D gene uncertain. V was shortened by 1 base and J by 7 bases, with 17 bases between the two germline ends. CDR1 is SGHTA and CDR2 is FQGNSA in the germline V gene. There are 16 residues in the CDR3. The CDR3 protein is CASSLVLVGTGQPQHF. CDR3 DNA: TGTGCCAGCAGCTTAGTCCTCGTGGGAACGGGGCAGCCCCAGCATTTT.

This sequence joins TRBV6-5 and TRBJ1-6; tentatively, D is TRBD1 (6 bases). Germline V gene sequence: CDR1 MNHEY, CDR2 SVGAGI. CDR3 length: 15 residues. V was clipped by 5 bases and J by 7 bases, with 15 bases between them. The CDR3 loop reads CASSRGAWENSPLHF. CDR3 nucleotide sequence: TGTGCCAGCAGTCGGGGGGCGTGGGAGAATTCACCCCTCCACTTT.

This clone was observed once. The rearrangement uses TRBV5-1 and TRBJ2-3, with 10 bases identical to TRBD2. The germline CDR1 and CDR2 sequences are SGHRS and YFSETQ. This CDR3 has 15 amino acids. J was trimmed by 4 bases and V by 1 base; bases with no gene match: 3. The CDR3 is CASSLTSGAPDTQYF. The CDR3 nucleotides read TGCGCCAGCAGCTTGACTAGCGGGGCCCCAGATACGCAGTATTTT.

The chain uses TRBV6-5 and TRBJ1-1; 9 bases agree with TRBD1. V dropped 6 bases and J dropped 10; count of bases not matched to a gene: 12. In germline, CDR1 is MNHEY, CDR2 SVGAGI. The CDR3 spans 14 residues. In DNA, the CDR3 is TGTGCCAGCAGATTCCCGGGACAGGGTGGTCGAGCTTTCTTT. It encodes CASRFPGQGGRAFF.

The chain combines TRBV2 with TRBJ2-1; TRBD2 aligns across 10 bases. V lost 6 bases to trimming and J lost 6 bases; unmatched junction nucleotides: 8. The CDR3 has 15 residues. The germline gives CDR1 SNHLY, CDR2 FYNNEI. CDR3 nucleotides: TGTGCCAGCAGAACCGGGACTAGCGACCTCAATGAGCAGTTCTTC. Its translation is CASRTGTSDLNEQFF.

J is TRBJ2-7 and V is TRBV11-2, with 7 bases matching TRBD1. With 7 bases clipped from V and 3 bases from J, the junction kept 9 bases outside the gene matches. This CDR3 spans 14 amino acids. CDR1 and CDR2 (germline): SGHAT, FQNNGV. The CDR3 sequence: CASKADRRYYEQYF. The CDR3 coding sequence is TGTGCCAGCAAGGCGGACAGGCGATACTACGAGCAGTACTTC.

The gene calls are TRBV7-9 and TRBJ1-5; TRBD1 matches at 8 bases. Germline CDR1 is SEHNR and CDR2 is FQNEAQ (reference sequence). Trimming at V came to 5 bases and at J to 6 bases, leaving 15 bases not matched to a gene. The CDR3 runs to 17 residues. This chain's CDR3 is CASSLMTGEGFSQPQHF. In DNA, the CDR3 is TGTGCCAGCAGCCTGATGACAGGGGAAGGTTTTAGTCAGCCCCAGCATTTT.

The V call is TRBV6-1, the J call TRBJ1-5; D not resolved. The CDR3 length is 14 residues. Germline CDR1 reads MNHNS; CDR2 reads SASEGT. V was cut by 2 bases and J by 2 bases, with 7 bases left in between. As DNA, the CDR3 is TGTGCCAGCAGTGAACATACTCGCAATCAGCCCCAGCATTTT. This gives the protein CASSEHTRNQPQHF.

The chain uses TRBV7-8 and TRBJ1-2; TRBD1 aligns across 8 bases. J lost 3 bases, V lost 5 bases, and 2 bases had no gene match. The CDR3 spans 13 residues. Germline loops: CDR1 SGHVS, CDR2 FQNEAQ. The CDR3 sequence: CASSKTGDYGYTF. The DNA of the CDR3 is TGTGCCAGCAGCAAGACAGGGGACTATGGCTACACCTTC.

The rearrangement links TRBV12-3 or TRBV12-4 to TRBJ2-2, with TRBD2 matching 8 bases. The V segment lost 4 bases and the J segment 6 bases; nucleotides outside the gene matches: 1. This CDR3 is 13 amino acids long. This CDR3 reads CASSSGGAGELFF. In DNA, the CDR3 is TGTGCCAGCAGTTCGGGGGGGGCCGGGGAGCTGTTTTTT.

This chain joins TRBV7-7 and TRBJ2-2; 9 bases are shared with TRBD1. V dropped 7 bases and J dropped 1; count of bases not matched to a gene: 4. Germline values: CDR1 SSHAT, CDR2 FNYEAQ (reference sequence). CDR3 length equals 15 residues. The CDR3 loop reads CASKGGQGNTGELFF. CDR3 sequence (DNA): TGTGCCAGCAAGGGGGGACAGGGGAACACCGGGGAGCTGTTTTTT.